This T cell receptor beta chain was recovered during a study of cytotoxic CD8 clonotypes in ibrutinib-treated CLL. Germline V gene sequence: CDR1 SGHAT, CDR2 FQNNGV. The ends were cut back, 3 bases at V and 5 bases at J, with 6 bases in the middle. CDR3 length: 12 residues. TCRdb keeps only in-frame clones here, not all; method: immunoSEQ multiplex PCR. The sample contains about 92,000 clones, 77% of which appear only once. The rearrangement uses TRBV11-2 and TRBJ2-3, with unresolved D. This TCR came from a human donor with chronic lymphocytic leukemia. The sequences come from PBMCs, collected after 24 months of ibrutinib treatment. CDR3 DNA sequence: TGTGCCAGCAGCTTCCCTGGAGATACGCAGTATTTT. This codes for CASSFPGDTQYF.